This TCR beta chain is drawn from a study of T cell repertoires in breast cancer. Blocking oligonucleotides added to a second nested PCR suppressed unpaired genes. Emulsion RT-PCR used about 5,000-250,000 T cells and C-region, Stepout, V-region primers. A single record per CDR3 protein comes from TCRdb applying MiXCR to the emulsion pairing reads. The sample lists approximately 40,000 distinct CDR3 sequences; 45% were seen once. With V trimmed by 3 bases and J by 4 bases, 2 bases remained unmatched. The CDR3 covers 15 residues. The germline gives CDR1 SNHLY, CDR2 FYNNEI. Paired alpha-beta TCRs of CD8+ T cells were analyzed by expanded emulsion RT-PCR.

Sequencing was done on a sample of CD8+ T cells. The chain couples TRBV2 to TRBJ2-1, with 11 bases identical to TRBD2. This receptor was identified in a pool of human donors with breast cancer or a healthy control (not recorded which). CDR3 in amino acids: CASSERLAGYNEQFF. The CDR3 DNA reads TGTGCCAGCAGTGAGCGACTAGCGGGATACAATGAGCAGTTCTTC.